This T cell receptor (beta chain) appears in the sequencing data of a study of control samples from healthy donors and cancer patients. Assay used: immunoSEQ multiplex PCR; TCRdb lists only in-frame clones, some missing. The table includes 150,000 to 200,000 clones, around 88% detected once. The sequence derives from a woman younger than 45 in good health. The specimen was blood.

The CDR3 here is CASSLNRGGWEPQHF. The CDR3 bases are TGTGCCAGCAGTTTGAATAGGGGGGGCTGGGAGCCCCAGCATTTT. This chain links TRBV6-5 with TRBJ1-5, with D perhaps TRBD1 (6 bases). The CDR3 has 15 amino acids. V was trimmed by 4 bases and J by 8 bases, leaving 18 bases between them. Germline lookup yields CDR1 MNHEY and CDR2 SVGAGI.